Following are 21 T cell receptor beta chains from one sample sequenced in a study of T-cell memory formation after mild COVID-19. TCRdb redid the calling of the 5' RACE reads with MiXCR, one entry per CDR3 protein. The repertoire holds around 370,000 distinct CDR3 sequences, with around 20% as singletons. The sample comprised PBMCs or a T cell subset sorted from them (not recorded which). The receptors come from an adult woman who had mild COVID-19 (a few samples of this study predate the infection). Cell type and time point are not known.

This chain connects TRBV27 to TRBJ1-2; the D gene is possibly TRBD1 (6 bases). Trimming shortened V by 1 base and J by 3 bases, and 15 bases separated the two germline ends. Germline CDR1 is MNHEY and CDR2 is SMNVEV (reference sequence). This CDR3 has 16 amino acids. The CDR3 region is CASSLYGDRRYYGYTF. CDR3 DNA: TGTGCCAGCAGTTTATATGGAGACAGGAGATACTATGGCTACACCTTC.

The table lists this clonotype with a few counts. The rearrangement uses TRBV5-1 and TRBJ2-5; TRBD1 or TRBD2 may be the D gene (5 bases each). The CDR3 extends over 14 amino acids. The V and J ends lost 7 bases and 5 bases respectively, with 18 bases between them. The V gene's germline CDR1 is SGHRS and CDR2 YFSETQ. DNA of the CDR3: TGCGCCAGCTGGCCATGGGGGAGAGGGGAGACCCAGTACTTC. As protein: CASWPWGRGETQYF.

This clonotype has a handful of counts. V is TRBV5-1 and J is TRBJ2-2; TRBD2 aligns across 7 bases. CDR1 is SGHRS, CDR2 YFSETQ, per germline. V shed 6 bases, J shed 1 base, and the junction held 3 bases outside the gene matches. The CDR3 contains 14 residues. CDR3 region: CASTLAVNTGELFF. Written as DNA, the CDR3 is TGCGCCAGCACCCTAGCGGTGAACACCGGGGAGCTGTTTTTT.

This clonotype was recorded a few times. This chain joins TRBV5-1 and TRBJ2-1; 9 nucleotides line up with TRBD2. Germline V gene data show CDR1 as SGHRS and CDR2 as YFSETQ. V was clipped by 3 bases and J by 7 bases; unmatched bases: 5. This CDR3 is 14 amino acids long. The CDR3 region has the DNA TGCGCCAGCAGCTACACGCTAGCGGGGAATGAGCAGTTCTTC. Its protein product is CASSYTLAGNEQFF.

In this sample, this clonotype turned up a few times. The V gene is TRBV5-6, the J gene TRBJ2-3, with D maybe TRBD1 (5 bases). V lost 7 bases, J lost 3 bases, and 15 bases lay in between. This CDR3 has 14 residues. Looked up from germline, CDR1 is SGHDT and CDR2 is YYEEEE. CDR3 protein: CASEDRGRTDTQYF. DNA for the CDR3: TGTGCCAGCGAAGACAGAGGTCGGACAGATACGCAGTATTTT.

The genes are TRBV5-1 and TRBJ1-1; D uncertain. Germline V lookup: CDR1 SGHRS, CDR2 YFSETQ. The CDR3 loop spans 14 amino acids. V was clipped by 0 bases and J by 10 bases, with 16 bases between them. Here the CDR3 DNA reads TGCGCCAGCAGCTTGGGATCCAGGAGCGTTGTAGCTTTCTTT. It codes for CASSLGSRSVVAFF.

This clonotype was detected many times. This chain joins TRBV4-1 and TRBJ2-1; TRBD2 matches at 7 bases. CDR3 length: 15 residues. After removal of 6 bases from V and 1 base from J, the junction contained 6 bases not matched to a gene. CDR1 and CDR2 from the germline V gene are MGHRA and YSYEKL. CDR3 nucleotide sequence: TGCGCCAGCAGTTTTAGCGGGCTTTCCTACAATGAGCAGTTCTTC. Translation: CASSFSGLSYNEQFF.

CDR3 DNA sequence: TGTGCCAGCAGTTTAAGCCCGCAGGACACTGAAGCTTTCTTT. Translation gives CASSLSPQDTEAFF. This chain links TRBV12-3 or TRBV12-4 with TRBJ1-1; D gene ambiguous. CDR3 size: 14 residues. The V end was cut by 2 bases, the J end by 3 bases, with 10 bases between.

The genes are TRBV2 and TRBJ2-1, with a possible D match to TRBD1 (5 bases). Germline assignment: CDR1 SNHLY and CDR2 FYNNEI. This CDR3 is built from 15 residues. The V and J ends lost 4 bases and 9 bases respectively, with 19 bases between them. CDR3 residues: CASSVVGQAKGEQFF. In DNA form, the CDR3 reads TGTGCCAGCAGTGTAGTGGGGCAGGCTAAGGGTGAGCAGTTCTTC. The entire variable domain, with the rest obtained from reference TRBV2 and TRBJ2-1, is as follows: EPEVTQTPSHQVTQMGQEVILRCVPISNHLYFYWYRQILGQKVEFLVSFYNNEISEKSEIFDDQFSVERPDGSNFTLKIRSTKLEDSAMYFCASSVVGQAKGEQFFGPGTRLTVL.

The gene calls are TRBV25-1 and TRBJ1-2; 11 bases match TRBD1. The J segment lost 8 bases and the V segment lost 2 bases, leaving 4 bases of the junction unmatched. CDR3 length: 14 residues. Germline-derived CDR1 and CDR2 are MGHDK and SYGVNS. CDR3 nucleotides: TGTGCCAGCAGTGAAGGACAGGGGGCCCGAGGCTACACCTTC. It translates to CASSEGQGARGYTF.

The chain is built from TRBV2 and TRBJ2-7; D unclear. Trimming stripped 3 bases from V and 0 bases from J, with 9 bases between. This CDR3 comprises 14 residues. Germline CDR1 and CDR2: SNHLY and FYNNEI. The CDR3 reads CASSDGRTSYEQYF. DNA of the CDR3: TGTGCCAGCAGTGATGGCAGGACCTCCTACGAGCAGTACTTC.

Remarks on this clonotype: Germline is not matched at one junction end, which may reflect a read error. The V and J genes are TRBV4-1 and TRBJ2-3; 9 bases match TRBD2. Germline CDR1 reads MGHRA; CDR2 reads YSYEKL. The CDR3 has 14 amino acids. The CDR3 protein is CASSRGGDTETQYF. The CDR3, as DNA: TGCGCCAGCAGCCGCGGGGGGGACACAGAGACGCAGTATTTT.

J is TRBJ2-2 and V is TRBV5-6, with D perhaps matching TRBD2 (6 bases). The CDR3 covers 17 residues. Trimming left V 6 bases short and J 5 bases short, with 23 bases between. Germline lookup yields CDR1 SGHDT and CDR2 YYEEEE. The CDR3 loop reads CASTELSDSGLTGELFF. In nucleotides, the CDR3 is TGTGCCAGCACAGAACTGTCCGACAGCGGACTAACCGGGGAGCTGTTTTTT. The full variable domain, rest sourced from reference TRBV5-6 and TRBJ2-2, is DAGVTQSPTHLIKTRGQQVTLRCSPKSGHDTVSWYQQALGQGPQFIFQYYEEEERQRGNFPDRFSGHQFPNYSSELNVNALLLGDSALYLCASTELSDSGLTGELFFGEGSRLTVL.

This sequence joins TRBV5-4 and TRBJ1-2; 9 nucleotides match TRBD1. The CDR3 sequence is 14 residues long. The V gene's germline CDR1 is SGHNT and CDR2 YYREEE (reference sequence). The V and J ends lost 7 bases and 3 bases, in that order; junction bases with no gene match: 7. Here the CDR3 DNA reads TGTGCCAGCCTAGGACAGGGGCCGGACTATGGCTACACCTTC. It encodes CASLGQGPDYGYTF.

This clonotype has more than one count but fewer than ten. This chain uses TRBV5-5 with TRBJ2-7; 11 nucleotides agree with TRBD2. Germline V gene data show CDR1 as SGHKS and CDR2 as YYEKEE (reference sequence). The junction had 5 bases not matched to a gene; V was cut back by 3 bases and J by 0 bases. CDR3 length: 16 residues. The CDR3 DNA follows: TGTGCCAGCAGCTCCTCGACTAGCGGGAACTCCTACGAGCAGTACTTC. Residues: CASSSSTSGNSYEQYF.

This clonotype occurred a few times. This chain joins TRBV9 and TRBJ2-1; tentatively, D is TRBD2 (7 bases). Per germline, CDR1 SGDLS and CDR2 YYNGEE. The CDR3 runs 16 residues. V lost 4 bases and J 5 bases, leaving 19 bases between the germline ends. The CDR3 coding sequence is TGTGCCAGCAGCCTTTCGAGGGGGGGATGGAACAATGAGCAGTTCTTC. It codes for CASSLSRGGWNNEQFF.

CDR3 loop: CAISAVGTTSNNEQFF. The CDR3 DNA is TGTGCCATCAGTGCGGTAGGGACAACTTCTAACAATGAGCAGTTCTTC. The chain uses TRBV10-3 and TRBJ2-1; the D gene is possibly TRBD1 (6 bases). The CDR3 loop spans 16 amino acids. Germline V gene lookup returns CDR1 ENHRY and CDR2 SYGVKD. V lost 4 bases and J 5 bases, leaving 18 bases between the germline ends.

The V and J genes are TRBV4-1 and TRBJ2-3; D gene ambiguous. This CDR3 has 12 amino acids. Trimming took 2 bases from V and 4 from J, leaving 4 bases between them. Per germline, CDR1 MGHRA and CDR2 YSYEKL. CDR3 sequence: CASSQPADTQYF. CDR3 nucleotide sequence: TGCGCCAGCAGCCAACCGGCAGATACGCAGTATTTT.

This clonotype showed up just a few times. CDR3 in DNA: TGCAGTGCCCGACTCGCCTTGAGGAATGAGCAGTTCTTC. It translates to CSARLALRNEQFF. The rearrangement uses TRBV20-1 and TRBJ2-1, with unresolved D. Trimming took off 6 bases at V and 7 bases at J, with 16 bases between the two ends. The CDR3 loop spans 13 amino acids. Germline loops: CDR1 DFQATT, CDR2 SNEGSKA (reference sequence).

This chain uses TRBV3-1 with TRBJ2-7; D is ambiguous. Germline lookup yields CDR1 LGHDT and CDR2 YNNKEL (reference sequence). Trimming pared 1 base from V and 9 bases from J, leaving 10 bases between. The CDR3 has 12 residues. The CDR3 DNA reads as TGTGCCAGCAGCCAAGCGCAAAGGTGGCAGTACTTC. Protein product: CASSQAQRWQYF.

The V and J genes are TRBV2 and TRBJ1-2, with D unresolved. V lost 7 bases, J lost 4 bases, and 10 bases lay in between. CDR3 length: 12 amino acids. Germline CDR1 reads SNHLY; CDR2 reads FYNNEI. As DNA, the CDR3 is TGTGCCAGCAAAATTACCGGCTATGGCTACACCTTC. Translated: CASKITGYGYTF.